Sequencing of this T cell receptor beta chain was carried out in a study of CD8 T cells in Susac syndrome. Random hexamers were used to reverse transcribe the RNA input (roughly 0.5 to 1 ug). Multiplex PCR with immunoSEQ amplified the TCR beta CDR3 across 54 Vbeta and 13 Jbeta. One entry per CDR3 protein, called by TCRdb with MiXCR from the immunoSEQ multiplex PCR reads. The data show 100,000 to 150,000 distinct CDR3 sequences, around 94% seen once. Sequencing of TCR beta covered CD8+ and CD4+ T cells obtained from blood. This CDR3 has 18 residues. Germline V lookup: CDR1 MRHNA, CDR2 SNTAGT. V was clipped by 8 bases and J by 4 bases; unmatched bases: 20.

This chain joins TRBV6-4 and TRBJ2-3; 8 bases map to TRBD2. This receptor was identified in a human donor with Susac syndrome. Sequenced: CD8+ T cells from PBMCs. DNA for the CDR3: TGTGCCAGCTCCCCAACGGGGTCAACGGCGGGAGGCCCAGATACGCAGTATTTT. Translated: CASSPTGSTAGGPDTQYF.